The T cell receptor beta chain under discussion was sequenced for a study of T-cell reconstitution after alpha-beta-depleted transplantation in children. Preparation of the TCRbeta library involved a method that used unique molecular identifiers. A single record per CDR3 protein comes from TCRdb applying MiXCR to the PCR reads. The table shows over 550,000 distinct CDR3 sequences, with under 12% occurring only once. Trimming took 5 bases from V and 4 from J, leaving 11 bases between them. CDR1 is SEHNR and CDR2 is FQNEAQ in the germline V gene (reference sequence). The CDR3 is 13 amino acids. The receptor was derived from a human donor who donated a stem cell graft to a child with acute myeloid leukemia. The sample consisted of PBMCs from the stem cell graft donor, taken from the stem cell graft. The rearrangement uses TRBV7-9 and TRBJ2-5; D perhaps matches TRBD2 (5 bases). CDR3 in amino acids: CASSNIRGETQYF. DNA of the CDR3: TGTGCCAGCAGCAATATCCGGGGAGAGACCCAGTACTTC.